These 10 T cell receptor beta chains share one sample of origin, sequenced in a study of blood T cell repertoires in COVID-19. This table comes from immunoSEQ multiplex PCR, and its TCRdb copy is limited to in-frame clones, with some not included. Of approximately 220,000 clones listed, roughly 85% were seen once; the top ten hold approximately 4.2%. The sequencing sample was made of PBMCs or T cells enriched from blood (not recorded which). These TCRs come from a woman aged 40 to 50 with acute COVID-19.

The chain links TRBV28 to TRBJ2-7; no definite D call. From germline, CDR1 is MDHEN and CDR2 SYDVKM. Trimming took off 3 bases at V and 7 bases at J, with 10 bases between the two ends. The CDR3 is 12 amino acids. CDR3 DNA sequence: TGTGCCAGCAGTTTGTCAATCGGGGAGCAGTACTTC. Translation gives CASSLSIGEQYF.

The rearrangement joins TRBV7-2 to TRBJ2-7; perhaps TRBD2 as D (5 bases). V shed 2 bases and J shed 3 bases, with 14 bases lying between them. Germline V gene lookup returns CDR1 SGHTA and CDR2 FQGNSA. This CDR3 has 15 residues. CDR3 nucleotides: TGTGCCAGCAGCTTATCAGGTGAGCGGATCTACGAGCAGTACTTC. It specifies CASSLSGERIYEQYF.

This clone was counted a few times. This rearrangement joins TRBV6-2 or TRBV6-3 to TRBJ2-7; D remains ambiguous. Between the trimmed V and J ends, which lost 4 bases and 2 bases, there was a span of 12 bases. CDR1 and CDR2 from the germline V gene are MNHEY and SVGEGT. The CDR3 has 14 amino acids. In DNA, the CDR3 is TGTGCCAGCAGTTTCCCAAGCGCCCCCTACGAGCAGTACTTC. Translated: CASSFPSAPYEQYF.

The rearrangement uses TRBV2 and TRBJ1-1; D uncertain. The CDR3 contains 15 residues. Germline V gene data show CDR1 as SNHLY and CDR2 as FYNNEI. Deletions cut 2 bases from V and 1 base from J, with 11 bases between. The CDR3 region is CASSEWSIGNTEAFF. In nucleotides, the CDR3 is TGTGCCAGCAGTGAATGGAGTATAGGGAACACTGAAGCTTTCTTT.

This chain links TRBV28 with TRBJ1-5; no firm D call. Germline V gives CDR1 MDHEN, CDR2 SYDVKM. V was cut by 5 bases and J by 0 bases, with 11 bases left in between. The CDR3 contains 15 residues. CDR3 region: CASSNPGVSNQPQHF. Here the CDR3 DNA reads TGTGCCAGCAGTAACCCGGGAGTTAGCAATCAGCCCCAGCATTTT.

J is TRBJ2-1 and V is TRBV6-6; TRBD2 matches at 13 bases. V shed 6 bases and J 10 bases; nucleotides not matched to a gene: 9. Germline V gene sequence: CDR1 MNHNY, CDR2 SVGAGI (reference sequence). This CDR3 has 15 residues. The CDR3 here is CASSRLAGGPGEQFF. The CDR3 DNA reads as TGTGCCAGCAGCCGACTAGCGGGGGGTCCGGGAGAGCAGTTCTTC.

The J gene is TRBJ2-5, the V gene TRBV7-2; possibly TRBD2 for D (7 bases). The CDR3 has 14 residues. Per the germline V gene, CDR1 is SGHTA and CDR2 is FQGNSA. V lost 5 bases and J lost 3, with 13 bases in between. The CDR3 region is CASSRGARKETQYF. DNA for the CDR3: TGTGCCAGCAGCCGGGGGGCTAGGAAAGAGACCCAGTACTTC.

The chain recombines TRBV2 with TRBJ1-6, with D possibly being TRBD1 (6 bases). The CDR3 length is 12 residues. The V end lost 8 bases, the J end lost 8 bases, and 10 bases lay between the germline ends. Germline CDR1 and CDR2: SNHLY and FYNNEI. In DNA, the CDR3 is TGTGCCAGCCAACAGGGTTATTCACCCCTCCACTTT. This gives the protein CASQQGYSPLHF.

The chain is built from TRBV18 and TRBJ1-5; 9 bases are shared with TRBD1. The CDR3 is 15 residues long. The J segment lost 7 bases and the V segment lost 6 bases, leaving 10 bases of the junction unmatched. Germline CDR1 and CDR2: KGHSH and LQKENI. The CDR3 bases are TGTGCCAGCTCGCTTACAGGGGGCTCGTACCAGCCCCAGCATTTT. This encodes CASSLTGGSYQPQHF.

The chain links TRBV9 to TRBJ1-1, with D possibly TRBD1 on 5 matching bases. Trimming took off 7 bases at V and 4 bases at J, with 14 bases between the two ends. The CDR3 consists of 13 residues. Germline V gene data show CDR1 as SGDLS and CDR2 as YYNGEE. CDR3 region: CASSLWGGTEAFF. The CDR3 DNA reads TGTGCCAGCTCCCTATGGGGGGGCACTGAAGCTTTCTTT.